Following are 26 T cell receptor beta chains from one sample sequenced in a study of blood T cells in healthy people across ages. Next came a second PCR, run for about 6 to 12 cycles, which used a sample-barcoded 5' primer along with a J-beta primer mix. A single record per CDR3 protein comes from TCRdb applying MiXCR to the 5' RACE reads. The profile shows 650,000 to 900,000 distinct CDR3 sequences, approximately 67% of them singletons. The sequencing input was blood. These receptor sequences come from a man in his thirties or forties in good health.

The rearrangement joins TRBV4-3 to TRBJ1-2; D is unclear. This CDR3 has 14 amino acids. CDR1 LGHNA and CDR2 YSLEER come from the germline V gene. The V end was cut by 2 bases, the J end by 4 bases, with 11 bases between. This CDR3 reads CASSQPGEAYGYTF. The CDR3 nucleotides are TGCGCCAGCAGCCAACCTGGGGAAGCCTATGGCTACACCTTC.

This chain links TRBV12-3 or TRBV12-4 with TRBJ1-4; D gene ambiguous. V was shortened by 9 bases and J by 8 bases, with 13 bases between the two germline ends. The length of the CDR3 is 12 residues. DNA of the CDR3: TGTGCCAGTAAAAGGGTGGGGGAAAAACTGTTTTTT. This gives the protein CASKRVGEKLFF.

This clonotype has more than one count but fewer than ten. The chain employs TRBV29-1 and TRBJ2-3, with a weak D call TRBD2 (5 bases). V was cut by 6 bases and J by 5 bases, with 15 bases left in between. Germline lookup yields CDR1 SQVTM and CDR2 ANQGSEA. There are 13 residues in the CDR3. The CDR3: CSVATTSGDTQYF. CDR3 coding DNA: TGCAGCGTCGCGACTACCTCGGGAGATACGCAGTATTTT.

CDR3 amino acids: CASSRQGQGIPGANVLTF. The CDR3 DNA is TGTGCCAGCAGCCGCCAGGGACAGGGAATCCCTGGGGCCAACGTCCTGACTTTC. This sequence joins TRBV6-2 or TRBV6-3 and TRBJ2-6, with 9 bases lining up with TRBD1. The V gene's germline CDR1 is MNHEY and CDR2 SVGEGT. This CDR3 region has 18 residues. J was trimmed by 2 bases and V by 6 bases; bases with no gene match: 11.

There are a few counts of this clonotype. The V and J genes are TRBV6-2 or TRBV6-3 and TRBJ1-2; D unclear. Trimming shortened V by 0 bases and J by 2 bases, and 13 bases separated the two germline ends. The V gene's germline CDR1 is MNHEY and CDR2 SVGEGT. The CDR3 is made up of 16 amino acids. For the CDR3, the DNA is TGTGCCAGCAGTTACTCACGTGTCTGGACCAACTATGGCTACACCTTC. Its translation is CASSYSRVWTNYGYTF.

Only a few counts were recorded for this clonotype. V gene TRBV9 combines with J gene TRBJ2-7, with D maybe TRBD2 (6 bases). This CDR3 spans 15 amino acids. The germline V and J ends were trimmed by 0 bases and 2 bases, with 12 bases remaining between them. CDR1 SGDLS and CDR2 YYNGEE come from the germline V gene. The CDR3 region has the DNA TGTGCCAGCAGCGTAGGGGCCGGGGGAACCTACGAGCAGTACTTC. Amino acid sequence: CASSVGAGGTYEQYF.

This chain's CDR3 is CASSPTGNRGAISNEQFF. Written as DNA, the CDR3 is TGTGCCAGCTCACCCACGGGGAATAGGGGGGCCATTTCCAATGAGCAGTTCTTC. This chain links TRBV18 with TRBJ2-1; D might be TRBD1 or TRBD2, each matching 6 bases. The CDR3 contains 18 residues. Per germline, CDR1 KGHSH and CDR2 LQKENI. Trimming left V 3 bases short and J 6 bases short, with 24 bases between.

The CDR3 is CASSLTSMYNEQFF. CDR3 nucleotide sequence: TGTGCCAGCAGCTTAACGTCTATGTACAATGAGCAGTTCTTC. This chain connects TRBV11-2 to TRBJ2-1; D call uncertain. Trimming took 2 bases from V and 4 from J, leaving 9 bases between them. CDR1 and CDR2 from the germline V gene are SGHAT and FQNNGV. The CDR3 has 14 amino acids. The full variable domain, its missing parts supplied by reference TRBV11-2 and TRBJ2-1, is EAGVAQSPRYKIIEKRQSVAFWCNPISGHATLYWYQQILGQGPKLLIQFQNNGVVDDSQLPKDRFSAERLKGVDSTLKIQPAKLEDSAVYLCASSLTSMYNEQFFGPGTRLTVL.

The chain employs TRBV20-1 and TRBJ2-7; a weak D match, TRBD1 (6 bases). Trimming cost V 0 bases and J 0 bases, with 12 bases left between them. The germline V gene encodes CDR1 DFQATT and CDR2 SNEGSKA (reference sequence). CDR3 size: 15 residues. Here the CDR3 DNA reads TGCAGTGCTAGAGAATGGACAGACTACTCCTACGAGCAGTACTTC. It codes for CSAREWTDYSYEQYF.

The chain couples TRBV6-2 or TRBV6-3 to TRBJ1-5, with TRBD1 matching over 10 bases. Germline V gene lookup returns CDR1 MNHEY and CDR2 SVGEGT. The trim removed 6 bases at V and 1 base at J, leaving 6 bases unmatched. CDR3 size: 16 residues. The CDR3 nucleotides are TGTGCCAGCAGCCGGGACAGGGGTTCAAGCAATCAGCCCCAGCATTTT. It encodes CASSRDRGSSNQPQHF.

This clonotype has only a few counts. In nucleotides, the CDR3 is TGTGCCAGCAGAAGGACAGGGGGGGCCTCCTACGAGCAGTACTTC. This encodes CASRRTGGASYEQYF. The gene calls are TRBV12-3 or TRBV12-4 and TRBJ2-7, with TRBD1 matching over 10 bases. Trimming removed 6 bases from V and 0 bases from J; junction bases left unmatched: 5. The CDR3 consists of 15 residues.

The CDR3 nucleotides read TGTGCCAGCAGCGTCATAGCGGGGGGGCTCAATGAGCAGTTCTTC. Translation gives CASSVIAGGLNEQFF. The chain carries TRBV9 and TRBJ2-1, with 11 bases lining up with TRBD2. Germline lookup yields CDR1 SGDLS and CDR2 YYNGEE. The CDR3 is 15 amino acids. Trimming at V came to 2 bases and at J to 6 bases, leaving 4 bases not matched to a gene.

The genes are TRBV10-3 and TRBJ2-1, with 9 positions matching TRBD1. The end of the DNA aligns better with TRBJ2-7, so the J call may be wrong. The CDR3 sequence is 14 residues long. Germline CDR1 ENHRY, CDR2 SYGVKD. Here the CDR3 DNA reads TGTGCCATCAAGGACAGGGGCCCATCGTGGGAGCAGTACTTC. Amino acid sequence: CAIKDRGPSWEQYF.

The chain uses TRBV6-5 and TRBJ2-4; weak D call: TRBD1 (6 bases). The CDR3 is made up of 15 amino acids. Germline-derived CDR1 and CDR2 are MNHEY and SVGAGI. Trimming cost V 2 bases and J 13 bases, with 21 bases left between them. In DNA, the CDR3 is TGTGCCAGCAGTTACGGGGGCCTAACATACAATGAGCAGTACTTC. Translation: CASSYGGLTYNEQYF.

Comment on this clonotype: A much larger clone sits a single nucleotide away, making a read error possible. The CDR3 region is CAIKGGDGSGANILTF. As DNA, the CDR3 is TGTGCCATCAAGGGGGGCGACGGCTCTGGGGCCAACATCCTGACTTTC. This chain connects TRBV10-3 to TRBJ2-6; D may be TRBD1 or TRBD2 (6 bases each). CDR1 ENHRY and CDR2 SYGVKD come from the germline V gene. The CDR3 is 16 amino acids.

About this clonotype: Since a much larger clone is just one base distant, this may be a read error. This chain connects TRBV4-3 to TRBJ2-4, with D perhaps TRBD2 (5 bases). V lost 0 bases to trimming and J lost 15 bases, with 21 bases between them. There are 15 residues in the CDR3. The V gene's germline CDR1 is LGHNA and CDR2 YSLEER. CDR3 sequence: CASSQDPGSVYERYF. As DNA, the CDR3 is TGCGCCAGCAGCCAAGATCCCGGTAGCGTGTACGAGCGGTACTTC.

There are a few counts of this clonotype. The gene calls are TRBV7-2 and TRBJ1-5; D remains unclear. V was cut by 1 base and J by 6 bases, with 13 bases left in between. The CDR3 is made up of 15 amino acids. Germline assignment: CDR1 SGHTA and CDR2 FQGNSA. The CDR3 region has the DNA TGTGCCAGCAGCTTAGTACCAAGCGGGAGTCAGCCCCAGCATTTT. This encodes CASSLVPSGSQPQHF.

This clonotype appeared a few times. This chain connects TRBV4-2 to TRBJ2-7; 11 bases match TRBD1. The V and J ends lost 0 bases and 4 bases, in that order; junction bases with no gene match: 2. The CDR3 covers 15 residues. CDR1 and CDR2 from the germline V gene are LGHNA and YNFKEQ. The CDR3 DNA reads TGTGCCAGCAGCCAAGATGGGACAGGGGGTTACGAGCAGTACTTC. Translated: CASSQDGTGGYEQYF.

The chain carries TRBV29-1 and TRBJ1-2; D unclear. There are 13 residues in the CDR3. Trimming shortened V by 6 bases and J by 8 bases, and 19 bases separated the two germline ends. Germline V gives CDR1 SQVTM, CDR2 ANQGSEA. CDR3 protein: CSVTTSGAVGYTF. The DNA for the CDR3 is TGCAGCGTGACGACATCAGGAGCGGTCGGCTACACCTTC.

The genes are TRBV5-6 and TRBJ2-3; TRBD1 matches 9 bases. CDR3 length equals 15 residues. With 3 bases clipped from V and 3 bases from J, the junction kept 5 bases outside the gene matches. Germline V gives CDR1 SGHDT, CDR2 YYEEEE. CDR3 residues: CASSSTGGWTDTQYF. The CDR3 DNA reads TGTGCCAGCAGCTCGACAGGGGGATGGACAGATACGCAGTATTTT. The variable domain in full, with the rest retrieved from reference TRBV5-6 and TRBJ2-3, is DAGVTQSPTHLIKTRGQQVTLRCSPKSGHDTVSWYQQALGQGPQFIFQYYEEEERQRGNFPDRFSGHQFPNYSSELNVNALLLGDSALYLCASSSTGGWTDTQYFGPGTRLTVL.

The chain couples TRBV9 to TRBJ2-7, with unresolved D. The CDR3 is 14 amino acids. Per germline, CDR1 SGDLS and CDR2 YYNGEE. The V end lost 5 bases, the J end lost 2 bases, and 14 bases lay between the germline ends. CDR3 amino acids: CASSTAERTYEQYF. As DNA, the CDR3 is TGTGCCAGCAGTACAGCAGAGAGGACCTACGAGCAGTACTTC.

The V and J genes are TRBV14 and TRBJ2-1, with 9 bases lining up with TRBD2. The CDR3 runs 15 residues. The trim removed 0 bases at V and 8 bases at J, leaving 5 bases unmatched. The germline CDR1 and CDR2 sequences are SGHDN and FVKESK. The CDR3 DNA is TGTGCCAGCAGCCAAGATCTAGCGGGGTTGGATGAGCAGTTCTTC. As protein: CASSQDLAGLDEQFF.

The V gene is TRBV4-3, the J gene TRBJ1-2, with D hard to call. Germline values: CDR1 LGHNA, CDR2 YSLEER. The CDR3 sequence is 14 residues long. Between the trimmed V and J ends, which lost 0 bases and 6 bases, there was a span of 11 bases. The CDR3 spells CASSQDEKVDGYTF. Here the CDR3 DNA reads TGCGCCAGCAGCCAAGATGAGAAGGTGGATGGCTACACCTTC.

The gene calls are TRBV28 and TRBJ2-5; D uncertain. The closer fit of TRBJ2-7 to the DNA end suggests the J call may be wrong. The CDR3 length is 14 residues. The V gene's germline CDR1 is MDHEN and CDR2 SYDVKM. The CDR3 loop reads CASSLPLNYHEQYF. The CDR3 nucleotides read TGTGCCAGCAGTTTGCCGCTTAATTACCACGAGCAGTACTTC.

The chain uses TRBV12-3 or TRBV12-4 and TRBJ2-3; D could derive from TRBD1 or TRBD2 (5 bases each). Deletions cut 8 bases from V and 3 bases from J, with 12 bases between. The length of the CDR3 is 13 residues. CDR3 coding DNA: TGTGCCAGCGGGGAGTACAGGACAGATACGCAGTATTTT. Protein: CASGEYRTDTQYF.

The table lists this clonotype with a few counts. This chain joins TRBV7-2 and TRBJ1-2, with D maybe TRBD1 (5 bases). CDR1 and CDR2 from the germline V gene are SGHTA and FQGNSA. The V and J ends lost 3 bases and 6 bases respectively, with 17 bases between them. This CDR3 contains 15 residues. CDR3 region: CASSFSGTSRDGYTF. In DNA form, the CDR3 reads TGTGCCAGCAGCTTTTCCGGGACCTCAAGGGATGGCTACACCTTC.